Sequencing of this TCR beta chain was carried out in a study of Graves' ophthalmopathy and Graves' hyperthyroidism. Study-level findings and limits: Blood also carried most expanded thyroid clonotypes exceeding 0.001 frequency.

The authors used Ficoll-Paque density gradient centrifugation to separate PBMCs. The input was 7.5 to 10 ml of fresh peripheral blood. Worth noting for this clonotype: Its antigen is still unknown.

Deletions cut 0 bases from V and 1 base from J, with 9 bases between. From germline, CDR1 is LNHDA and CDR2 SQIVND (reference sequence). This CDR3 is built from 15 residues. Investigators amplified TCR beta CDR3 regions from RNA transcripts. The authors performed first-round RT-PCR with HTBI primers and then a second-round multiplex PCR. TCRdb re-called the multiplex PCR reads through MiXCR, storing one row per CDR3 protein. This table has approximately 37,000 distinct CDR3 sequences, roughly half appearing once. The sequenced material came from peripheral blood. This receptor was obtained from an adult man with Graves' ophthalmopathy. This rearrangement joins TRBV19 to TRBJ1-2; D is perhaps TRBD1 (6 bases). The DNA of the CDR3 is TGTGCCAGTAGTATAGAACACAGGGATAACTATGGCTACACCTTC. Amino acids: CASSIEHRDNYGYTF.